This T cell receptor beta chain derives from a study of T cell responses to AZD1222 COVID-19 vaccine. Generated by immunoSEQ multiplex PCR, the TCRdb table keeps only in-frame clones and is missing some. The top ten clones hold around 1.7% of a sample with some 100,000 clones, approximately 91% of them seen once. This clone was recorded only once. Its antigen is as yet unknown. Study-level findings and limits: The donor cohort was predominantly white British with a female majority, and clonal diversity may have been underestimated. Repertoires in all cases were sampled only once the peak T cell response had passed.

The CDR3 has 14 residues. CDR1 and CDR2 (germline): SGHRS, YFSETQ. V lost 4 bases, J lost 5 bases, and 10 bases lay in between. Specimen: peripheral blood, collected on day 0 of AZD1222 vaccination. The chain combines TRBV5-1 with TRBJ1-6; weak D call: TRBD1 (5 bases). This receptor was taken from an adult in good health. Here the CDR3 reads CASSTGTNNSPLHF. The DNA of the CDR3 is TGCGCCAGCAGCACCGGGACGAATAATTCACCCCTCCACTTT.